The 17 T cell receptor beta chains below all came from one sample that was sequenced in a study of blood T cell repertoires in COVID-19. Some clones are missing from TCRdb's copy, which holds only in-frame ones; the method was immunoSEQ multiplex PCR. The sample lists tens of thousands of clones, 70% to 80% occurring once. Specimen: peripheral blood. The receptor set was obtained from a man older than 75 with acute or convalescent COVID-19.

This chain uses TRBV19 with TRBJ1-5; D may be TRBD1 (6 bases). The germline CDR1 and CDR2 sequences are LNHDA and SQIVND (reference sequence). The CDR3 runs 16 residues. Trimming shortened V by 0 bases and J by 7 bases, and 16 bases separated the two germline ends. The chain's CDR3 is CASSIEGRGANQPQHF. The CDR3, as DNA: TGTGCCAGTAGTATAGAGGGGCGGGGGGCGAACCAGCCCCAGCATTTT.

The chain uses TRBV6-6 and TRBJ2-3; 10 bases map to TRBD2. The CDR3 length is 16 residues. Germline-derived CDR1 and CDR2 are MNHNY and SVGAGI (reference sequence). With 0 bases clipped from V and 0 bases from J, the junction kept 0 bases outside the gene matches. CDR3 DNA: TGTGCCAGCAGTTACTCGACTAGCGGGAGCACAGATACGCAGTATTTT. Amino acids: CASSYSTSGSTDTQYF.

V is TRBV6-5 and J is TRBJ1-2; possible D gene TRBD1, 6 bases. The CDR3 loop spans 16 amino acids. In germline, CDR1 is MNHEY, CDR2 SVGAGI. Trimming took 2 bases from V and 1 from J, leaving 14 bases between them. The CDR3 spells CASSYRGRGFNYGYTF. As DNA, the CDR3 is TGTGCCAGCAGTTACAGGGGGAGAGGGTTTAACTATGGCTACACCTTC.

The chain couples TRBV19 to TRBJ2-7, with 9 bases fitting TRBD2. Germline trimming cut 6 bases from V and 7 bases from J; bases unmatched to any gene: 19. This CDR3 comprises 17 residues. Per germline, CDR1 LNHDA and CDR2 SQIVND (reference sequence). CDR3 sequence reads: CASSSPRIAGEVGEQYF. CDR3 nucleotide sequence: TGTGCCAGTAGCTCCCCGAGGATAGCGGGAGAGGTAGGAGAGCAGTACTTC.

The chain combines TRBV7-2 with TRBJ2-4, with TRBD2 matching 9 bases. In germline, CDR1 is SGHTA, CDR2 FQGNSA. Trimming took 3 bases from V and 8 from J; bases not matched to a gene: 5. The CDR3 is 14 amino acids. CDR3 DNA sequence: TGTGCCAGCAGCTTTAGCGGGAGTGCGTACATTCAGTACTTC. Translating it yields CASSFSGSAYIQYF.

This chain connects TRBV6-2 or TRBV6-3 to TRBJ1-1; TRBD1 is a possible D gene (6 bases). Per the germline V gene, CDR1 is MNHEY and CDR2 is SVGEGT. CDR3 length equals 15 residues. Between the trimmed V and J ends, which lost 4 bases and 5 bases, there was a span of 17 bases. The CDR3 loop reads CASSFETGGRTEAFF. CDR3 DNA sequence: TGTGCCAGCAGTTTCGAGACAGGCGGCAGGACTGAAGCTTTCTTT.

In this sample, this clone turned up a few times. The chain joins TRBV11-1 to TRBJ2-2, with D tentatively TRBD1 (6 bases). From germline, CDR1 is SGHAT and CDR2 FQDESV (reference sequence). The length of the CDR3 is 14 residues. V was trimmed by 11 bases and J by 1 base, leaving 14 bases between them. The CDR3 here is CAWSRGMNTGELFF. The CDR3 bases are TGTGCCTGGAGCAGGGGAATGAACACCGGGGAGCTGTTTTTT.

The V call is TRBV2, the J call TRBJ2-1; 12 bases align to TRBD2. The CDR3 has 15 amino acids. Germline V CDR1 and CDR2: SNHLY, FYNNEI. J gave up 8 bases and V 7 bases, and 9 bases lay outside the gene matches. CDR3 DNA sequence: TGTGCCAGCAAACCGACTAGCGGGAGTAAAGATGAGCAGTTCTTC. As protein: CASKPTSGSKDEQFF.

In DNA form, the CDR3 reads TGTGCCAGCAGCCGGGGACAGCTAAGTCCTAACTATGGCTACACCTTC. This translates into CASSRGQLSPNYGYTF. The chain employs TRBV5-8 and TRBJ1-2, with 7 bases aligning to TRBD1. The ends lost 4 bases at V and 0 bases at J; junction bases unmatched: 9. Per germline, CDR1 SGHTS and CDR2 YDEGEE. CDR3 length: 16 amino acids.

The gene calls are TRBV3-1 (or the pseudogene TRBV3-2) and TRBJ1-2; D is undetermined. Germline V gene lookup returns CDR1 LGHDT and CDR2 YNNKEL (reference sequence). This CDR3 comprises 17 residues. V shed 0 bases and J shed 2 bases, with 16 bases lying between them. CDR3 nucleotides: TGTGCCAGCAGCCAAGATCCCACCAGCGCTATCAACTATGGCTACACCTTC. Translated, it gives CASSQDPTSAINYGYTF.

The CDR3 spells CSVERRENTEAFF. The DNA of the CDR3 is TGCAGCGTTGAGAGGCGGGAGAACACTGAAGCTTTCTTT. The chain uses TRBV29-1 and TRBJ1-1, with unresolved D. Per the germline V gene, CDR1 is SQVTM and CDR2 is ANQGSEA. V dropped 3 bases and J dropped 1 base, with 9 bases sitting between them. The CDR3 is made up of 13 amino acids.

This clone was counted a single time. The chain joins TRBV2 to TRBJ2-5; possibly TRBD1 for D (5 bases). The CDR3 is 13 amino acids. Trimming stripped 4 bases from V and 2 bases from J, with 8 bases between. Per the germline V gene, CDR1 is SNHLY and CDR2 is FYNNEI. CDR3 sequence: CASSGQPQETQYF. CDR3 nucleotides: TGTGCCAGCAGTGGACAGCCGCAAGAGACCCAGTACTTC. The variable domain in full, with the rest retrieved from reference TRBV2 and TRBJ2-5, is EPEVTQTPSHQVTQMGQEVILRCVPISNHLYFYWYRQILGQKVEFLVSFYNNEISEKSEIFDDQFSVERPDGSNFTLKIRSTKLEDSAMYFCASSGQPQETQYFGPGTRLLVL.

This clone was found once. This rearrangement joins TRBV16 to TRBJ2-7, with 8 bases matching TRBD1. The V and J ends lost 4 bases and 3 bases, in that order; junction bases with no gene match: 8. The CDR3 is 15 amino acids. Germline CDR1 and CDR2: KGHSY and FQNENV. CDR3 residues: CASSLDRGGGYEQYF. The DNA for the CDR3 is TGTGCCAGCAGCCTCGACAGGGGAGGAGGCTACGAGCAGTACTTC.

The V gene is TRBV9, the J gene TRBJ2-1; D may be TRBD1 (6 bases). V shed 0 bases and J shed 4 bases, with 11 bases lying between them. This CDR3 comprises 15 residues. The germline V gene has CDR1 SGDLS and CDR2 YYNGEE. CDR3 sequence reads: CASSVEDSVYNEQFF. In DNA form, the CDR3 reads TGTGCCAGCAGCGTAGAGGACAGTGTTTACAATGAGCAGTTCTTC.

The sample holds a few counts of this clone. The rearrangement uses TRBV2 and TRBJ1-6; TRBD1 matches 7 bases. Unmatched junction bases numbered 8, after V lost 7 bases and J lost 8 bases. This CDR3 has 14 amino acids. The germline V gene has CDR1 SNHLY and CDR2 FYNNEI. The CDR3 DNA reads as TGTGCCAGCATAGGGACAGCTAGATATTCACCCCTCCACTTT. It specifies CASIGTARYSPLHF.

This sequence joins TRBV5-6 and TRBJ1-2; 8 positions agree with TRBD1. The V segment lost 3 bases and the J segment 0 bases; nucleotides outside the gene matches: 10. The CDR3 has 17 residues. The germline V gene encodes CDR1 SGHDT and CDR2 YYEEEE. This chain's CDR3 is CASSSGTGSGANYGYTF. CDR3 bases: TGTGCCAGCAGCTCGGGGACAGGTTCGGGGGCTAACTATGGCTACACCTTC. The whole variable domain, filled in from reference TRBV5-6 and TRBJ1-2, reads DAGVTQSPTHLIKTRGQQVTLRCSPKSGHDTVSWYQQALGQGPQFIFQYYEEEERQRGNFPDRFSGHQFPNYSSELNVNALLLGDSALYLCASSSGTGSGANYGYTFGSGTRLTVV.

The rearrangement links TRBV5-1 to TRBJ2-2; 9 bases fit TRBD1. V lost 4 bases, J lost 6 bases, and 7 bases stayed unmatched. There are 15 residues in the CDR3. Germline lookup yields CDR1 SGHRS and CDR2 YFSETQ. Written as DNA, the CDR3 is TGCGCCAGCAGCACCGGGACAGGGTTCGCCGGGGAGCTGTTTTTT. It translates to CASSTGTGFAGELFF.